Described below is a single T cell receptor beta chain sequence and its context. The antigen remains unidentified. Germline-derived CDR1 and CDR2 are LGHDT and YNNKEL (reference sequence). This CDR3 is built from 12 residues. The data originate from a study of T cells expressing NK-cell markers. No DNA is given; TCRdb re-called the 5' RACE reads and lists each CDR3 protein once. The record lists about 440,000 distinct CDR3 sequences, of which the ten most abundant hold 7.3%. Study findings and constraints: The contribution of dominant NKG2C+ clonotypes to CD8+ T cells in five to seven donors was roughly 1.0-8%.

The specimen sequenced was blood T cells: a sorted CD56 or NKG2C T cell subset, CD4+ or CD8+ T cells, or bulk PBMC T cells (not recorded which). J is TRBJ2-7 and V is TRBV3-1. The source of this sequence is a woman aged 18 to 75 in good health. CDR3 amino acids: CASSQVSYEQYF.